These 29 T cell receptor beta chains originate from one sample sequenced in a study of OX40 agonist ivuxolimab in advanced cancers. The data were produced by immunoSEQ multiplex PCR, yet TCRdb's version contains in-frame clones alone and is incomplete. The repertoire holds about 50,000 clones, roughly three quarters seen once, with 2% to 2.5% in the top ten. Here the sequenced sample was CD4+ or CD8+ T cells sorted from blood, taken in a trial of the OX40 agonist ivuxolimab. The receptors come from an adult with an advanced solid tumor such as melanoma, head and neck, liver or kidney cancer.

The genes are TRBV10-2 and TRBJ2-5; 7 bases map to TRBD2. The CDR3 length is 13 residues. Germline V CDR1 and CDR2: WSHSY, SAAADI. V shed 6 bases, J shed 2 bases, and the junction held 3 bases outside the gene matches. Written as DNA, the CDR3 is TGCGCCAGCAGAGCGGGGACTCAAGAGACCCAGTACTTC. Translated, it gives CASRAGTQETQYF.

The rearrangement uses TRBV5-8 and TRBJ2-7, with TRBD1 matching over 9 bases. The length of the CDR3 is 16 residues. V trimming: 3 bases; J trimming: 4 bases; junction bases outside the gene matches: 11. Germline V CDR1 and CDR2: SGHTS, YDEGEE. CDR3 in amino acids: CASSSLRRTGEYEQYF. The CDR3 DNA reads TGTGCCAGCAGCTCCCTCCGTCGGACAGGGGAGTACGAGCAGTACTTC.

This clone was detected a few times. This chain uses TRBV28 with TRBJ2-2, with 7 bases matching TRBD2. This CDR3 comprises 14 residues. CDR1 is MDHEN, CDR2 SYDVKM, per germline. The J segment lost 9 bases and the V segment lost 4 bases, leaving 8 bases of the junction unmatched. CDR3 region: CASSSGRSGWELFF. Written as DNA, the CDR3 is TGTGCCAGCAGTTCCGGGAGGAGCGGGTGGGAGCTGTTTTTT.

The chain uses TRBV29-1 and TRBJ2-3, with 9 positions matching TRBD1. This CDR3 contains 15 residues. Germline V gives CDR1 SQVTM, CDR2 ANQGSEA. J was trimmed by 6 bases and V by 1 base; bases with no gene match: 8. DNA of the CDR3: TGCAGCGTTGAAGCAGACAGGGGGGAGGTGGATACGCAGTATTTT. Its translation is CSVEADRGEVDTQYF.

This clone was observed a few times. The chain couples TRBV18 to TRBJ2-3, with D tentatively TRBD1 (6 bases). CDR1 is KGHSH, CDR2 LQKENI, per germline. V was pared by 0 bases and J by 0 bases, with 10 bases between. The CDR3 loop spans 16 amino acids. CDR3 loop: CASSPPGAGSTDTQYF. The CDR3 DNA reads TGTGCCAGCTCACCACCGGGGGCGGGCAGCACAGATACGCAGTATTTT.

V usage is TRBV28 and J usage is TRBJ1-1; D gene uncertain. Germline loops: CDR1 MDHEN, CDR2 SYDVKM. Trimming stripped 5 bases from V and 0 bases from J, with 16 bases between. This CDR3 is built from 16 residues. The CDR3, as DNA: TGTGCCAGCAGTCCCCTTGGCGGATACATGAACACTGAAGCTTTCTTT. It yields the protein CASSPLGGYMNTEAFF.

The gene calls are TRBV4-3 and TRBJ1-4, with 7 bases identical to TRBD1. CDR3 size: 15 residues. V dropped 6 bases and J dropped 8; count of bases not matched to a gene: 12. From germline, CDR1 is LGHNA and CDR2 YSLEER. This CDR3 reads CASRGEQGSREKLFF. The CDR3 coding sequence is TGCGCCAGCAGGGGGGAACAGGGGAGTCGCGAAAAACTGTTTTTT.

Concerning this clone itself: At one of its ends the junction is not consistent with the germline gene, which may arise from a read error. The chain recombines TRBV7-2 with TRBJ1-2; no clear D. CDR3 size: 14 residues. CDR1 and CDR2 (germline): SGHTA, FQGNSA. The CDR3, as DNA: TGTGCCAGCATCTTAGTTAACACTAACTATGGCTACACCTTC. Translating gives CASILVNTNYGYTF. The full variable domain, in which reference TRBV7-2 and TRBJ1-2 provide the parts outside the CDR3, is GAGVSQSPSNKVTEKGKDVELRCDPISGHTALYWYRQSLGQGLEFLIYFQGNSAPDKSGLPSDRFSAERTGGSVSTLTIQRTQQEDSAVYLCASILVNTNYGYTFGSGTRLTVV.

This clone was picked up a small number of times. The rearrangement links TRBV5-1 to TRBJ2-7; 7 bases agree with TRBD2. Germline V gene sequence: CDR1 SGHRS, CDR2 YFSETQ. The CDR3 has 15 residues. Unmatched junction bases numbered 8, after V lost 4 bases and J lost 1 base. The CDR3 nucleotides read TGCGCCAGCAGCCCCCGTGCGGGAGAATCCTACGAGCAGTACTTC. Translating it yields CASSPRAGESYEQYF.

The chain combines TRBV19 with TRBJ1-2; 10 bases are a match to TRBD1. CDR3 length: 15 amino acids. The V gene end was trimmed by 5 bases and the J gene end by 8 bases; junction bases not matched to a gene: 11. The germline CDR1 and CDR2 sequences are LNHDA and SQIVND (reference sequence). As DNA, the CDR3 is TGTGCCAGTAGTCCCAACCGACAGGGGGCCTTGGGCTACACCTTC. Protein: CASSPNRQGALGYTF.

The chain is built from TRBV6-6 and TRBJ2-3, with D unclear. Between the trimmed V and J ends, which lost 4 bases and 5 bases, there was a span of 16 bases. The CDR3 runs 15 residues. Germline V lookup: CDR1 MNHNY, CDR2 SVGAGI (reference sequence). Here the CDR3 reads CASSLMAEAQDTQYF. CDR3 coding DNA: TGTGCCAGCAGTTTAATGGCAGAAGCACAAGATACGCAGTATTTT.

With regard to this clone: In the same sample, other DNA sequences code for this CDR3. The CDR3 region has the DNA TGTGCCAGCAGCTTAGATCGCGAAAAACTGTTTTTT. Translation: CASSLDREKLFF. The rearrangement joins TRBV7-2 to TRBJ1-4; the D is unclear. The CDR3 is made up of 12 amino acids. V dropped 1 base and J dropped 8 bases, with 5 bases sitting between them. Germline CDR1 and CDR2: SGHTA and FQGNSA.

This chain uses TRBV2 with TRBJ2-7; unclear D gene. The length of the CDR3 is 13 residues. The germline CDR1 and CDR2 sequences are SNHLY and FYNNEI. Trimming stripped 8 bases from V and 0 bases from J, with 11 bases between. The CDR3 reads CASVHLHSYEQYF. CDR3 DNA: TGTGCCAGCGTGCACCTCCACTCCTACGAGCAGTACTTC.

The gene calls are TRBV6-5 and TRBJ2-5, with D maybe TRBD2 (5 bases). V was cut by 0 bases and J by 7 bases, with 12 bases left in between. Germline CDR1 and CDR2: MNHEY and SVGAGI. The CDR3 runs to 14 residues. Here the CDR3 reads CASSYSLRRGTQYF. DNA of the CDR3: TGTGCCAGCAGTTACTCGCTTCGCCGGGGGACCCAGTACTTC.

This clone was counted between two and nine times. The chain couples TRBV14 to TRBJ2-1, with 9 bases identical to TRBD2. In germline, CDR1 is SGHDN, CDR2 FVKESK. V was clipped by 2 bases and J by 4 bases; unmatched bases: 12. The CDR3 contains 18 residues. The chain's CDR3 is CASSQIGPWSGRYNEQFF. The CDR3 nucleotides read TGTGCCAGCAGCCAAATCGGTCCGTGGAGCGGGAGGTACAATGAGCAGTTCTTC.

The chain employs TRBV2 and TRBJ2-3; 9 nucleotides align to TRBD2. The CDR3 spans 16 residues. The J segment lost 1 base and the V segment lost 6 bases, leaving 8 bases of the junction unmatched. The germline gives CDR1 SNHLY, CDR2 FYNNEI. CDR3 nucleotides: TGTGCCAGCAGCAAAAACAGACTAGCGGGCACAGATACGCAGTATTTT. It is translated as CASSKNRLAGTDTQYF.

The rearrangement joins TRBV21-1 to TRBJ1-6. TRBV21-1 is labeled a pseudogene. The CDR3 is 14 residues long. The CDR3 nucleotides read TGTGCCAGCCAGATGGGACGGAGTAATTCACCCCTCCACTTT. It codes for CASQMGRSNSPLHF.

V and J are TRBV29-1 and TRBJ2-6; the D gene is possibly TRBD2 (6 bases). Trimming took 8 bases from V and 0 from J, leaving 14 bases between them. The CDR3 sequence is 15 residues long. CDR1 SQVTM and CDR2 ANQGSEA come from the germline V gene. Written as DNA, the CDR3 is TGCAGCTCCCTTACAGCGGGCTCTGGGGCCAACGTCCTGACTTTC. Its protein is CSSLTAGSGANVLTF.

The chain uses TRBV5-1 and TRBJ1-4; a possible D gene is TRBD1 (6 bases). Germline V gene data show CDR1 as SGHRS and CDR2 as YFSETQ. The CDR3 is 15 residues long. Trimming left V 5 bases short and J 0 bases short, with 11 bases between. In DNA form, the CDR3 reads TGCGCCAGCAGGGAACAGGGTGCAACTAATGAAAAACTGTTTTTT. It codes for CASREQGATNEKLFF.

The chain couples TRBV27 to TRBJ1-2; 7 nucleotides match TRBD1. Looked up from germline, CDR1 is MNHEY and CDR2 is SMNVEV (reference sequence). The CDR3 covers 13 residues. J was trimmed by 4 bases and V by 6 bases; bases with no gene match: 5. CDR3 nucleotides: TGTGCCAGCAGAAGACAGGGCGTCTATGGCTACACCTTC. Its translation: CASRRQGVYGYTF.

The chain recombines TRBV5-6 with TRBJ1-2; D gene ambiguous. The ends were cut back, 2 bases at V and 7 bases at J, with 12 bases in the middle. From germline, CDR1 is SGHDT and CDR2 YYEEEE. The CDR3 runs 13 residues. CDR3 sequence reads: CASSLVRWAGYTF. CDR3 bases: TGTGCCAGCAGCTTAGTCAGGTGGGCTGGCTACACCTTC.

The V and J genes are TRBV19 and TRBJ2-3; 10 bases are a match to TRBD2. Germline loops: CDR1 LNHDA, CDR2 SQIVND (reference sequence). J gave up 1 base and V 4 bases, and 5 bases lay outside the gene matches. The length of the CDR3 is 16 residues. This chain's CDR3 is CASSTGLARGTDTQYF. Written as DNA, the CDR3 is TGTGCCAGTAGTACGGGACTAGCGAGGGGCACAGATACGCAGTATTTT.

Of note for this clone: The same CDR3 arises from other DNA sequences in this sample as well. The chain links TRBV7-8 to TRBJ1-1; D call uncertain. The ends were cut back, 1 base at V and 2 bases at J, with 8 bases in the middle. This CDR3 spans 14 amino acids. In germline, CDR1 is SGHVS, CDR2 FQNEAQ. Here the CDR3 DNA reads TGTGCCAGCAGCTTAGTGGTTGGTAACACTGAAGCTTTCTTT. It translates to CASSLVVGNTEAFF.

V gene TRBV10-2 combines with J gene TRBJ2-1; 8 positions match TRBD2. J was trimmed by 0 bases and V by 7 bases; bases with no gene match: 5. Per the germline V gene, CDR1 is WSHSY and CDR2 is SAAADI. The CDR3 has 15 residues. CDR3 DNA sequence: TGCGCCAGCAAGACTAGCGTTAGCTCCTACAATGAGCAGTTCTTC. Its translation is CASKTSVSSYNEQFF.

The chain has TRBV27 and TRBJ1-5, with 7 bases matching TRBD1. The CDR3 spans 15 residues. Germline-derived CDR1 and CDR2 are MNHEY and SMNVEV (reference sequence). Losses at the gene ends were 6 bases for V and 0 bases for J; bases not matched to a gene: 5. CDR3 nucleotides: TGTGCCAGCAGGCCCGGGACAGCTAGCAATCAGCCCCAGCATTTT. Its protein is CASRPGTASNQPQHF.

The chain combines TRBV28 with TRBJ2-7; D gene uncertain. This CDR3 is 9 amino acids long. Trimming left V 6 bases short and J 13 bases short, with 10 bases between. CDR1 MDHEN and CDR2 SYDVKM come from the germline V gene. The CDR3 here is CASSSPHYF. CDR3 bases: TGTGCCAGCAGCTCCCCCCACTACTTC.

J is TRBJ1-3 and V is TRBV29-1; tentatively, D is TRBD1 (6 bases). The CDR3 runs 15 residues. Germline V gene data show CDR1 as SQVTM and CDR2 as ANQGSEA. Trimming shortened V by 0 bases and J by 2 bases, and 11 bases separated the two germline ends. CDR3 sequence reads: CSVEDAGEAGNTIYF. The CDR3 DNA follows: TGCAGCGTTGAAGATGCAGGGGAGGCTGGAAACACCATATATTTT.

The chain joins TRBV4-1 to TRBJ2-5, with D possibly TRBD2 on 6 matching bases. The CDR3 is made up of 15 amino acids. V dropped 3 bases and J dropped 1 base, with 12 bases sitting between them. Per the germline V gene, CDR1 is MGHRA and CDR2 is YSYEKL. Here the CDR3 DNA reads TGCGCCAGCAGCCAGGTCTCCGGGAGCCAAGAGACCCAGTACTTC. Protein product: CASSQVSGSQETQYF.

This clone was detected once. V and J are TRBV23-1 and TRBJ1-1; TRBD1 might be the D (5 bases). TRBV23-1 is an open reading frame whose function is uncertain. The CDR3 has 14 residues. V was pared by 3 bases and J by 3 bases, with 11 bases between. For the CDR3, the DNA is TGCGCCAGCAGTCAGAAGCAGGGAGACACTGAAGCTTTCTTT. Its translation: CASSQKQGDTEAFF.